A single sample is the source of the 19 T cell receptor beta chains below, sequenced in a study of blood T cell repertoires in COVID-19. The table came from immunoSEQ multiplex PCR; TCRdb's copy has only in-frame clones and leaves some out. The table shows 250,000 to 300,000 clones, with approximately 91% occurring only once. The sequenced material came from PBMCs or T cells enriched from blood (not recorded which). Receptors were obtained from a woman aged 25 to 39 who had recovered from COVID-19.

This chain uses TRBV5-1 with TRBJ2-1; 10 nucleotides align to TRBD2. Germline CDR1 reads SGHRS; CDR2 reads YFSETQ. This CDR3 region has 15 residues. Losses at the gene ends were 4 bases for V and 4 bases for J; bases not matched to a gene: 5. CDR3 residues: CASSPSGSRYNEQFF. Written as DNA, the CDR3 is TGCGCCAGCAGCCCTAGCGGGAGCAGATACAATGAGCAGTTCTTC.

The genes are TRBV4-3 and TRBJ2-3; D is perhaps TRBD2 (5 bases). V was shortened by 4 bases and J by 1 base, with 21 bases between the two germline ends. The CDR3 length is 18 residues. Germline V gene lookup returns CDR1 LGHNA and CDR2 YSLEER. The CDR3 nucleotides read TGCGCCAGCAGCCCTAACCCGGCGCCAGCGGCAGGCACAGATACGCAGTATTTT. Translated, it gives CASSPNPAPAAGTDTQYF.

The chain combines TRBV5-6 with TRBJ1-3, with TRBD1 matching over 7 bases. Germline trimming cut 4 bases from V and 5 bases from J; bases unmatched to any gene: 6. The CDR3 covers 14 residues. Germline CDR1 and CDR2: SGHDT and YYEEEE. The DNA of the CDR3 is TGTGCCAGCAGCATCGGACAGGTTCGAAACACCATATATTTT. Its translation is CASSIGQVRNTIYF.

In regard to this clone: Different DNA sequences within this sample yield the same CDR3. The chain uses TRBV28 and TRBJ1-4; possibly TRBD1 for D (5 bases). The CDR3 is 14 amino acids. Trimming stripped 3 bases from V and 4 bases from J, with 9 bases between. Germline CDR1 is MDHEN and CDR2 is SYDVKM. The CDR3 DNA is TGTGCCAGCAGTTTGGCAGGGATTAATGAAAAACTGTTTTTT. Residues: CASSLAGINEKLFF.

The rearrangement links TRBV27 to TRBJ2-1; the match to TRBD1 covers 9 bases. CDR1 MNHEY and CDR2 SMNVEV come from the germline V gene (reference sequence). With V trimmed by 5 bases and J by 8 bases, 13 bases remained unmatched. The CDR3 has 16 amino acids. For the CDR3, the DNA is TGTGCCAGCAGTCTAAACCCCGGGACAGGGTTCTATGAGCAGTTCTTC. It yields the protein CASSLNPGTGFYEQFF.

CDR3 protein: CASSLDFITSYEQYF. CDR3 coding DNA: TGTGCCAGCAGCTTAGATTTCATAACTAGCTACGAGCAGTACTTC. V and J are TRBV7-2 and TRBJ2-7; perhaps TRBD2 as D (5 bases). Trimming pared 1 base from V and 3 bases from J, leaving 13 bases between. The germline V gene has CDR1 SGHTA and CDR2 FQGNSA. This CDR3 comprises 15 residues. The full variable domain, its missing parts supplied by reference TRBV7-2 and TRBJ2-7, is GAGVSQSPSNKVTEKGKDVELRCDPISGHTALYWYRQSLGQGLEFLIYFQGNSAPDKSGLPSDRFSAERTGGSVSTLTIQRTQQEDSAVYLCASSLDFITSYEQYFGPGTRLTVT.

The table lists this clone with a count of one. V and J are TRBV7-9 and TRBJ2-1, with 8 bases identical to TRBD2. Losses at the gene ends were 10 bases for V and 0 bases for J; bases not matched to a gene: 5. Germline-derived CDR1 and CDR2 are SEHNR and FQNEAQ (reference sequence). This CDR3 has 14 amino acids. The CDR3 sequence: CATGGESSYNEQFF. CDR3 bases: TGTGCCACCGGGGGGGAGAGCTCCTACAATGAGCAGTTCTTC.

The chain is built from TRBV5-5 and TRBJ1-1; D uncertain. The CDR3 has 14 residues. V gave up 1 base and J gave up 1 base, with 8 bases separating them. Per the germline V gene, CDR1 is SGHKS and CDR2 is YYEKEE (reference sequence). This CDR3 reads CASSLNLRNTEAFF. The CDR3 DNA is TGTGCCAGCAGCTTGAATCTCCGGAACACTGAAGCTTTCTTT.

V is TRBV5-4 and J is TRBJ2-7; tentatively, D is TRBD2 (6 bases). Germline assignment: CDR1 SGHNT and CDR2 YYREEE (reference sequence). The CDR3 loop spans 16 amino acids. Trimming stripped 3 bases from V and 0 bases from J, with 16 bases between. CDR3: CASSYLLSGSSYEQYF. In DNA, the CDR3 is TGTGCCAGCAGCTATTTACTTAGCGGCAGCTCCTACGAGCAGTACTTC.

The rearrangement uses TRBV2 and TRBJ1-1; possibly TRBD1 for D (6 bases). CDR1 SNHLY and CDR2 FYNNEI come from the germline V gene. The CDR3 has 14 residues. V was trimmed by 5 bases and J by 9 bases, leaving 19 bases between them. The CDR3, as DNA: TGTGCCAGCAGTTACGGGACAACAAGAACCCAAGCTTTCTTT. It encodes CASSYGTTRTQAFF. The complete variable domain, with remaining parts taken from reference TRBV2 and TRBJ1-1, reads EPEVTQTPSHQVTQMGQEVILRCVPISNHLYFYWYRQILGQKVEFLVSFYNNEISEKSEIFDDQFSVERPDGSNFTLKIRSTKLEDSAMYFCASSYGTTRTQAFFGQGTRLTVV.

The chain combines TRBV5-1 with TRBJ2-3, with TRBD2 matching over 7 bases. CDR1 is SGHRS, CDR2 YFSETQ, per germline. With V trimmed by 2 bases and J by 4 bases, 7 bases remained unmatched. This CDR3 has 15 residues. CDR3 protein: CASSFDSGRSDTQYF. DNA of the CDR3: TGCGCCAGCAGCTTCGATAGCGGGCGCTCAGATACGCAGTATTTT.

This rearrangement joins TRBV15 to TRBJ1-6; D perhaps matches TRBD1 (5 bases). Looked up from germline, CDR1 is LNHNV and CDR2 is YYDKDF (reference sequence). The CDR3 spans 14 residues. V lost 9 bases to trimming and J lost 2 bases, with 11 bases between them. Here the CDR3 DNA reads TGTGCCACAGGGGTAAGGGCCTATAATTCACCCCTCCACTTT. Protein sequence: CATGVRAYNSPLHF.

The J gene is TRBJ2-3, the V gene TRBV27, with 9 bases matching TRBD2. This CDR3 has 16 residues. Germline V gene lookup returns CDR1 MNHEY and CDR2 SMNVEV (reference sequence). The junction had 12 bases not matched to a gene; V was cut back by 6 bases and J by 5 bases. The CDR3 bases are TGTGCCAGCAGCTCAGGCGGGGGGGGTCTCAGAGATACGCAGTATTTT. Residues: CASSSGGGGLRDTQYF.

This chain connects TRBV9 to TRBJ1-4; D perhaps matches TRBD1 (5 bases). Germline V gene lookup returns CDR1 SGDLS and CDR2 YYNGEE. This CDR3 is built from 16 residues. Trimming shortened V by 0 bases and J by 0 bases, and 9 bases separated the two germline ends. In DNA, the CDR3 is TGTGCCAGCAGCGTAGGGGGCGGTGCAACTAATGAAAAACTGTTTTTT. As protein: CASSVGGGATNEKLFF.

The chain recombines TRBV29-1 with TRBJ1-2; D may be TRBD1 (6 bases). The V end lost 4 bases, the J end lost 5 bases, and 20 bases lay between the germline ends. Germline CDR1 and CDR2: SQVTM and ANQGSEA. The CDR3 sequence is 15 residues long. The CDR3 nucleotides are TGCAGCGTTGTTGGGCCGACAGGCGGATCGTATGGCTACACCTTC. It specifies CSVVGPTGGSYGYTF.

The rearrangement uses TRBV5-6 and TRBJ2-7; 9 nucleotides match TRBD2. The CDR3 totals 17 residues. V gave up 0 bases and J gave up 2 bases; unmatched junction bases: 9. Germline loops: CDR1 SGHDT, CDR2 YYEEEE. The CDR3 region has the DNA TGTGCCAGCAGCTTGGGGGCTAGCGGGATGAAAACCTACGAGCAGTACTTC. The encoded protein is CASSLGASGMKTYEQYF.

The CDR3 here is CATSRDISRDSNEKLFF. Here the CDR3 DNA reads TGTGCCACCAGCAGAGATATTTCCAGGGATTCTAATGAAAAACTGTTTTTT. The chain combines TRBV15 with TRBJ1-4; a possible D gene is TRBD1 (5 bases). Per germline, CDR1 LNHNV and CDR2 YYDKDF (reference sequence). This CDR3 comprises 17 residues. V was clipped by 0 bases and J by 3 bases, with 14 bases between them.

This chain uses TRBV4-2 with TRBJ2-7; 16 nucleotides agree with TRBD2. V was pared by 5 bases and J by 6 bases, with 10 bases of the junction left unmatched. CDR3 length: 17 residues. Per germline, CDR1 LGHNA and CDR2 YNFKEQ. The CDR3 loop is CASSVLGLAGGPLEQYF. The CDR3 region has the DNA TGTGCCAGCAGCGTTTTGGGACTAGCGGGAGGGCCTCTCGAGCAGTACTTC.

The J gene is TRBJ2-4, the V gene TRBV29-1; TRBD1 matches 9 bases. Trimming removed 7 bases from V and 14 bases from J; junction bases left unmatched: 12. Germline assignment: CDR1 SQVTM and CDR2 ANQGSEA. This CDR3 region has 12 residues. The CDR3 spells CSASGTGFQEYF. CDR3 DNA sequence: TGCAGCGCGTCCGGGACAGGGTTTCAGGAGTACTTC.